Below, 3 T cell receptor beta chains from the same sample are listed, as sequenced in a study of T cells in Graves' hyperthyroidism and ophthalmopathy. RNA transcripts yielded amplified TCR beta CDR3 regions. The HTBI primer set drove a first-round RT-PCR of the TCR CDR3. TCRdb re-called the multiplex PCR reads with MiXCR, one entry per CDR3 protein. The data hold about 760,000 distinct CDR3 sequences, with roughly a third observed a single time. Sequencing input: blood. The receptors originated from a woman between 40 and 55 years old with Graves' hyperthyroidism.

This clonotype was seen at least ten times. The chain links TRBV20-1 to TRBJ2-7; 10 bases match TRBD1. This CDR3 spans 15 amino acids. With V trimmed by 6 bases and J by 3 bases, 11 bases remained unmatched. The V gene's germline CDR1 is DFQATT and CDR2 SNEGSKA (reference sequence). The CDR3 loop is CSASSGTGVVYEQYF. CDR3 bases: TGCAGTGCGTCATCCGGGACAGGGGTGGTCTACGAGCAGTACTTC.

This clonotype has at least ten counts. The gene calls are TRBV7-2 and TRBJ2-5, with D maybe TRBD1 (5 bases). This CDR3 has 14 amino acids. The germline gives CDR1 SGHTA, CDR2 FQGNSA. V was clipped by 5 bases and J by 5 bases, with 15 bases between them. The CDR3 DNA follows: TGTGCCAGCAGCGCACAGGCCCATTTCGAGACCCAGTACTTC. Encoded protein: CASSAQAHFETQYF.

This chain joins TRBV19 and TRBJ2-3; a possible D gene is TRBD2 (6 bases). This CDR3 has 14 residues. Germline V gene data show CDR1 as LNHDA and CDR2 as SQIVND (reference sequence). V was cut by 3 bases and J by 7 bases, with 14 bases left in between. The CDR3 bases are TGTGCCAGTAGTATCGAAAGCGGAGGGAATACGCAGTATTTT. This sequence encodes CASSIESGGNTQYF. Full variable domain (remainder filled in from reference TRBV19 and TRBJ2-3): DGGITQSPKYLFRKEGQNVTLSCEQNLNHDAMYWYRQDPGQGLRLIYYSQIVNDFQKGDIAEGYSVSREKKESFPLTVTSAQKNPTAFYLCASSIESGGNTQYFGPGTRLTVL.